This T cell receptor beta chain originates from a study of T cells after yellow fever vaccination. Regarding the study as a whole: High-abundance clonotypes from the bulk population could contaminate FACS-sorted repertoires. A weaker secondary response peaked on day 5, the primary on day 15. At about 97% for CD4 and 70% to 90% for CD8, most primary-vaccination clones showed up again after the booster.

MiXCR, applied by TCRdb to the 5' RACE reads, yields one record per CDR3 protein. Among a few hundred thousand distinct CDR3 sequences listed, about 19% were seen once. Germline V gives CDR1 DFQATT, CDR2 SNEGSKA (reference sequence). This CDR3 has 14 residues. The V end lost 2 bases, the J end lost 8 bases, and 16 bases lay between the germline ends. This clonotype was seen a handful of times. Antigen specificity is unknown. This specimen was PBMCs, taken 15 days after the yellow fever booster vaccination. This TCR was recovered from a man in his thirties or forties who received the YFV17D yellow fever vaccine. The chain uses TRBV20-1 and TRBJ2-1, with D perhaps matching TRBD1 or TRBD2 (5 bases each). CDR3 in amino acids: CSARPGRGDDEQFF. For the CDR3, the DNA is TGCAGTGCTAGACCGGGACGAGGAGATGATGAGCAGTTCTTC.